This T cell receptor (beta chain) emerged from a study of shared clonotypes between healthy human individuals. Study information: The donors, two women and three men, were aged 18 to 49. Per donor, CD8 memory used one plate, CD8 naive used two, CD4 memory used three and CD4 naive used three.

This clone was counted between two and nine times. What it binds is not known. Germline V gene lookup returns CDR1 MGHRA and CDR2 YSYEKL. V lost 4 bases to trimming and J lost 5 bases, with 9 bases between them. CDR3 size: 13 residues. Study outcomes and limitations: Researchers found naive subsets generally carried larger estimated richness than memory subsets.

Libraries were prepared by immunoSEQ multiplex PCR; TCRdb keeps only in-frame clonotypes and omits some of them. The table shows 1.4 million to 1.5 million clones, with roughly 96% occurring only once. The source is a man aged 30 to 39 in good health. Sequenced input: naive CD4+ T cells sorted from blood. Subset here: CD45RA+ positively selected. The chain uses TRBV4-1 and TRBJ1-5; D remains ambiguous. The CDR3 DNA is TGCGCCAGCAGCCTTACCAGTGATCAGCCCCAGCATTTT. This sequence encodes CASSLTSDQPQHF.